One sample yielded the 5 T cell receptor beta chains listed below, sequenced in a study of T cell responses to AZD1222 COVID-19 vaccine. Here immunoSEQ multiplex PCR was the method, and the copy in TCRdb shows in-frame clones only, minus some. The sample has about 160,000 clones, roughly nine tenths seen once. The sequences come from peripheral blood, collected 28 days after the second AZD1222 dose. These receptors were taken from an adult who received the AZD1222 COVID-19 vaccine.

This clone is a singleton in its sample. The chain has TRBV30 and TRBJ2-1; TRBD1 matches 7 bases. Germline trimming cut 3 bases from V and 12 bases from J; bases unmatched to any gene: 11. CDR3 length: 13 residues. Per the germline V gene, CDR1 is GTSNPN and CDR2 is SVGIG (reference sequence). The CDR3 DNA follows: TGTGCCTGGAGGTACCAAGGGACAGACGGGCAGTTCTTC. Protein: CAWRYQGTDGQFF.

This clone was seen just once. The chain combines TRBV19 with TRBJ2-5; perhaps TRBD2 as D (7 bases). The germline V and J ends were trimmed by 6 bases and 3 bases, with 11 bases remaining between them. Looked up from germline, CDR1 is LNHDA and CDR2 is SQIVND (reference sequence). The CDR3 length is 13 residues. CDR3 residues: CASSQGREETQYF. CDR3 nucleotides: TGTGCCAGTAGCCAGGGGAGGGAAGAGACCCAGTACTTC.

This clone appeared a few times. The chain recombines TRBV15 with TRBJ1-1; D is unclear. This CDR3 is built from 15 residues. CDR1 is LNHNV, CDR2 YYDKDF, per germline (reference sequence). Trimming stripped 3 bases from V and 7 bases from J, with 18 bases between. The CDR3 DNA reads TGTGCCACCAGCAGTGCGGCGACGGACGGACTTGAAGCTTTCTTT. Translating gives CATSSAATDGLEAFF.

The chain is built from TRBV6-4 and TRBJ2-3; possibly TRBD1 for D (6 bases). CDR3 length: 15 amino acids. V lost 6 bases and J lost 1, with 14 bases in between. CDR1 and CDR2 (germline): MRHNA, SNTAGT. The CDR3 sequence: CASSRGGVGTDTQYF. DNA for the CDR3: TGTGCCAGCAGCCGAGGGGGTGTGGGCACAGATACGCAGTATTTT.

The genes are TRBV7-9 and TRBJ2-1; D unclear. CDR1 is SEHNR and CDR2 is FQNEAQ in the germline V gene (reference sequence). V lost 6 bases, J lost 4 bases, and 16 bases lay in between. The CDR3 sequence is 15 residues long. The CDR3 sequence: CASSHTRPIYNEQFF. As DNA, the CDR3 is TGTGCCAGCAGTCATACAAGACCTATTTACAATGAGCAGTTCTTC. Looking up the rest from reference TRBV7-9 and TRBJ2-1 gives the full variable domain: DTGVSQNPRHKITKRGQNVTFRCDPISEHNRLYWYRQTLGQGPEFLTYFQNEAQLEKSRLLSDRFSAERPKGSFSTLEIQRTEQGDSAMYLCASSHTRPIYNEQFFGPGTRLTVL.